One and the same sample provided the 30 T cell receptor beta chains below, sequenced in a study of regulatory T cells in long-lasting Graves disease. As for time point: persistent/refractory GD, antithyroid drugs over 5 years with positive TRAb. The TCR library was made from RNA that had been extracted from PBMCs in TRIzol. Relying on iRepertoire HTBI primers and Arm-PCR of CDR3 regions, the team built TCR beta libraries. TCRdb reprocessed the multiplex PCR reads via MiXCR and lists one record per CDR3 protein. The table lists fewer than 400,000 distinct CDR3 sequences, around 20% of them singletons. This sample comprised peripheral blood mononuclear cells (PBMCs), obtained when the disease was refractory, from a patient treated with antithyroid drugs. Every receptor here comes from a female donor with Graves disease.

This clonotype showed up just a few times. The rearrangement joins TRBV27 to TRBJ2-7, with 9 positions matching TRBD2. The junction had 11 bases not matched to a gene; V was cut back by 5 bases and J by 6 bases. CDR1 is MNHEY and CDR2 is SMNVEV in the germline V gene (reference sequence). The CDR3 extends over 15 amino acids. CDR3 in DNA: TGTGCCAGCAGTCCCTCGGCGGGAGGGCCAGGCGAGCAGTACTTC. The encoded protein is CASSPSAGGPGEQYF.

At least ten counts were recorded for this clonotype. This sequence joins TRBV20-1 and TRBJ2-7, with D possibly matching TRBD1 (6 bases). The length of the CDR3 is 15 residues. Germline loops: CDR1 DFQATT, CDR2 SNEGSKA (reference sequence). V lost 4 bases to trimming and J lost 2 bases, with 18 bases between them. The CDR3 loop reads CSATPRGRDAYEQYF. The CDR3 nucleotides are TGCAGTGCTACGCCCAGGGGCAGGGATGCCTACGAGCAGTACTTC.

This chain uses TRBV5-4 with TRBJ1-3, with 7 bases fitting TRBD1. The CDR3 consists of 17 residues. Losses at the gene ends were 3 bases for V and 0 bases for J; bases not matched to a gene: 9. Germline V lookup: CDR1 SGHNT, CDR2 YYREEE (reference sequence). CDR3 region: CASSSGTDDFSGNTIYF. Written as DNA, the CDR3 is TGTGCCAGCAGCTCCGGGACAGATGACTTCTCTGGAAACACCATATATTTT.

This clonotype was seen more than once but under ten times. This rearrangement joins TRBV5-1 to TRBJ1-6; 7 bases fit TRBD1. Germline V CDR1 and CDR2: SGHRS, YFSETQ. Losses at the gene ends were 0 bases for V and 5 bases for J; bases not matched to a gene: 8. CDR3 length: 17 residues. CDR3: CASSLGTGTKNNSPLHF. DNA for the CDR3: TGCGCCAGCAGCTTGGGGACAGGCACAAAAAATAATTCACCCCTCCACTTT.

V and J are TRBV3-1 and TRBJ2-7, with 8 bases fitting TRBD1. The CDR3 runs 14 residues. V lost 1 base to trimming and J lost 2 bases; unmatched junction nucleotides: 1. Germline V gives CDR1 LGHDT, CDR2 YNNKEL (reference sequence). The DNA of the CDR3 is TGTGCCAGCAGCCAAGGGGACAGGACCTACGAGCAGTACTTC. Protein sequence: CASSQGDRTYEQYF.

The genes are TRBV11-1 and TRBJ2-3; 10 nucleotides match TRBD2. The length of the CDR3 is 15 residues. Germline V gene lookup returns CDR1 SGHAT and CDR2 FQDESV (reference sequence). J was trimmed by 6 bases and V by 5 bases; bases with no gene match: 8. CDR3 in amino acids: CASSPLAGEADTQYF. The DNA of the CDR3 is TGTGCCAGCAGCCCTCTAGCGGGAGAGGCTGATACGCAGTATTTT.

This clonotype was picked up a small number of times. The chain carries TRBV3-1 and TRBJ1-1; possible D gene TRBD1, 6 bases. The germline V gene encodes CDR1 LGHDT and CDR2 YNNKEL (reference sequence). CDR3 size: 15 residues. Trimming took off 2 bases at V and 1 base at J, with 11 bases between the two ends. The CDR3 nucleotides are TGTGCCAGCAGCCAACCGGGGGCGAAGAACACTGAAGCTTTCTTT. Translating it yields CASSQPGAKNTEAFF.

The sample holds a few counts of this clonotype. The chain links TRBV20-1 to TRBJ2-5, with a possible D match to TRBD1 (6 bases). Looked up from germline, CDR1 is DFQATT and CDR2 is SNEGSKA (reference sequence). This CDR3 is built from 15 residues. V lost 0 bases to trimming and J lost 3 bases, with 14 bases between them. CDR3 protein: CSARDLGHLKETQYF. For the CDR3, the DNA is TGCAGTGCTAGAGATTTGGGACACTTAAAAGAGACCCAGTACTTC.

Only a few counts were recorded for this clonotype. V and J are TRBV7-6 and TRBJ1-4, with a tentative D call TRBD1 (5 bases). This CDR3 region has 16 residues. From germline, CDR1 is SGHVS and CDR2 FNYEAQ. V was cut by 3 bases and J by 8 bases, with 19 bases left in between. The chain's CDR3 is CASSFGAGWLGEKLFF. The CDR3 nucleotides are TGTGCCAGCAGCTTCGGGGCCGGTTGGTTAGGGGAAAAACTGTTTTTT.

This clonotype appeared a few times. The CDR3 DNA follows: TGCAGCGTATCCGGGACAGAATTCTACGAGCAGTACTTC. This translates into CSVSGTEFYEQYF. The chain uses TRBV29-1 and TRBJ2-7; 7 bases are a match to TRBD1. The CDR3 has 13 residues. The germline V gene has CDR1 SQVTM and CDR2 ANQGSEA. Germline trimming cut 6 bases from V and 3 bases from J; bases unmatched to any gene: 8.

CDR3 amino acids: CASSRDSRTEAFF. CDR3 nucleotides: TGCGCCAGCAGCAGGGACAGTCGCACTGAAGCTTTCTTT. The chain couples TRBV5-1 to TRBJ1-1, with TRBD1 matching 7 bases. Germline CDR1 SGHRS, CDR2 YFSETQ. The CDR3 runs to 13 residues. Losses at the gene ends were 4 bases for V and 4 bases for J; bases not matched to a gene: 4.

The chain links TRBV29-1 to TRBJ1-2; 8 nucleotides line up with TRBD1. Germline V gene sequence: CDR1 SQVTM, CDR2 ANQGSEA. This CDR3 contains 11 residues. J gave up 8 bases and V 5 bases, and 4 bases lay outside the gene matches. The CDR3 nucleotides are TGCAGCGTTCTGCAGGGGGCCGGCTACACCTTC. Translation gives CSVLQGAGYTF.

This clonotype appeared a few times. The V gene is TRBV19, the J gene TRBJ2-5, with D unclear. V was pared by 1 base and J by 3 bases, with 6 bases between. The V gene's germline CDR1 is LNHDA and CDR2 SQIVND (reference sequence). CDR3 length: 13 amino acids. The CDR3 here is CASSIVGEETQYF. CDR3 coding DNA: TGTGCCAGTAGTATAGTCGGTGAAGAGACCCAGTACTTC.

This clonotype has at least ten counts. The chain recombines TRBV6-2 or TRBV6-3 with TRBJ1-1; D might be TRBD1 (5 bases). Trimming removed 0 bases at V and 5 bases at J, with 10 bases between. CDR3 length: 14 amino acids. Germline V gene data show CDR1 as MNHEY and CDR2 as SVGEGT. DNA for the CDR3: TGTGCCAGCAGTTACTCGACGGGGGGGACTGAAGCTTTCTTT. This translates into CASSYSTGGTEAFF.

On this clonotype itself: A much larger clone sits a single nucleotide away, making a read error possible. The genes are TRBV13 and TRBJ2-7; D gene ambiguous. Germline V gene data show CDR1 as PRHDT and CDR2 as FYEKMQ (reference sequence). The CDR3 consists of 12 residues. Trimming took off 1 base at V and 3 bases at J, with 4 bases between the two ends. As DNA, the CDR3 is TGTGCCAGCAGCTTAGCGGACTACGAGCAGTACTTC. The encoded protein is CASSLADYEQYF.

V usage is TRBV19 and J usage is TRBJ1-4, with D unresolved. CDR1 LNHDA and CDR2 SQIVND come from the germline V gene (reference sequence). CDR3 length: 15 amino acids. V was trimmed by 4 bases and J by 0 bases, leaving 9 bases between them. Here the CDR3 reads CASSSMVATNEKLFF. The CDR3 coding sequence is TGTGCCAGTAGTAGCATGGTGGCAACTAATGAAAAACTGTTTTTT.

This clonotype was seen many times. The chain links TRBV7-8 to TRBJ2-5; 8 bases match TRBD2. The V segment lost 1 base and the J segment 3 bases; nucleotides outside the gene matches: 7. The germline V gene has CDR1 SGHVS and CDR2 FQNEAQ. This CDR3 region has 16 residues. The CDR3 loop is CASSLEASGYKETQYF. The CDR3 DNA reads as TGTGCCAGCAGCTTAGAGGCTAGCGGGTACAAAGAGACCCAGTACTTC.

This clonotype has just a few counts. This chain links TRBV14 with TRBJ1-1; 7 positions match TRBD1. Germline CDR1 reads SGHDN; CDR2 reads FVKESK. V trimming: 5 bases; J trimming: 4 bases; junction bases outside the gene matches: 10. The CDR3 is made up of 15 amino acids. CDR3 protein: CASSDGQVGPTEAFF. CDR3 DNA: TGTGCCAGCAGCGATGGACAGGTTGGCCCCACTGAAGCTTTCTTT.

This clonotype was seen more than once but under ten times. The chain carries TRBV4-3 and TRBJ2-7, with D possibly TRBD2 on 6 matching bases. With 0 bases removed from V and 5 bases from J, the gap between germline ends came to 11 bases. There are 14 residues in the CDR3. Germline loops: CDR1 LGHNA, CDR2 YSLEER. The CDR3 region is CASSQDSEGNEQYF. DNA for the CDR3: TGCGCCAGCAGCCAAGATTCGGAGGGCAACGAGCAGTACTTC.

This clonotype was detected only a few times. The chain has TRBV19 and TRBJ2-7, with 7 bases matching TRBD1. The length of the CDR3 is 19 residues. The germline gives CDR1 LNHDA, CDR2 SQIVND (reference sequence). J was trimmed by 2 bases and V by 5 bases; bases with no gene match: 21. This chain's CDR3 is CASSGAEPIPGGLAYEQYF. The DNA for the CDR3 is TGTGCCAGTAGTGGCGCCGAGCCCATCCCAGGGGGTCTGGCCTACGAGCAGTACTTC.

This clonotype occurred a few times. V and J are TRBV30 and TRBJ1-5; TRBD1 aligns across 8 bases. V shed 2 bases, J shed 8 bases, and the junction held 11 bases outside the gene matches. The germline V gene has CDR1 GTSNPN and CDR2 SVGIG (reference sequence). The CDR3 spans 15 residues. Here the CDR3 DNA reads TGTGCCTGGAGTACGGCCGGGACAGGAAGGGAGCCCCAGCATTTT. It yields the protein CAWSTAGTGREPQHF.

The CDR3 reads CASSLGVRGTNEKLFF. CDR3 DNA sequence: TGCGCCAGCAGCTTGGGGGTGAGGGGAACTAATGAAAAACTGTTTTTT. The chain recombines TRBV5-1 with TRBJ1-4, with D perhaps TRBD1 (5 bases). The CDR3 has 16 amino acids. V lost 0 bases, J lost 1 base, and 10 bases lay in between. CDR1 SGHRS and CDR2 YFSETQ come from the germline V gene.

The genes are TRBV5-5 and TRBJ2-4; 10 positions match TRBD2. V dropped 0 bases and J dropped 12; count of bases not matched to a gene: 12. The germline V gene has CDR1 SGHKS and CDR2 YYEKEE (reference sequence). The CDR3 runs 16 residues. Here the CDR3 DNA reads TGTGCCAGCAGCTTGGTCTTAGCGGGAGGCCCTCGGGCTCAGTACTTC. As protein: CASSLVLAGGPRAQYF. The whole variable domain, remainder taken from reference TRBV5-5 and TRBJ2-4, is DAGVTQSPTHLIKTRGQQVTLRCSPISGHKSVSWYQQVLGQGPQFIFQYYEKEERGRGNFPDRFSARQFPNYSSELNVNALLLGDSALYLCASSLVLAGGPRAQYFGAGTRLSVL.

This clonotype was seen at least ten times. The chain uses TRBV7-9 and TRBJ2-7; TRBD2 agrees at 13 bases. The CDR3 is made up of 15 amino acids. The germline V gene encodes CDR1 SEHNR and CDR2 FQNEAQ (reference sequence). V gave up 5 bases and J gave up 3 bases; unmatched junction bases: 4. In DNA, the CDR3 is TGTGCCAGCAGCGCAGGACTAGCGGGAGACTACGAGCAGTACTTC. Protein product: CASSAGLAGDYEQYF.

This clonotype was observed a handful of times. This sequence joins TRBV3-1 and TRBJ2-7; D gene unclear. Looked up from germline, CDR1 is LGHDT and CDR2 is YNNKEL (reference sequence). The V gene lost 2 bases and the J gene lost 6 bases, with 8 bases spanning the gap. CDR3 length equals 12 residues. CDR3 region: CASSQFIGEQYF. CDR3 coding DNA: TGTGCCAGCAGCCAATTTATCGGCGAGCAGTACTTC.

Many counts were recorded for this clonotype. The V and J genes are TRBV28 and TRBJ1-4; no clear D. Per germline, CDR1 MDHEN and CDR2 SYDVKM. V was pared by 7 bases and J by 3 bases, with 21 bases between. The CDR3 has 17 residues. As DNA, the CDR3 is TGTGCCAGCACTTACGCCGGCCCCCTCGGGGCTAATGAAAAACTGTTTTTT. Protein sequence: CASTYAGPLGANEKLFF. Full variable domain (missing parts from reference TRBV28 and TRBJ1-4): DVKVTQSSRYLVKRTGEKVFLECVQDMDHENMFWYRQDPGLGLRLIYFSYDVKMKEKGDIPEGYSVSREKKERFSLILESASTNQTSMYLCASTYAGPLGANEKLFFGSGTQLSVL.

The gene calls are TRBV2 and TRBJ2-1, with D possibly being TRBD1 (5 bases). CDR1 is SNHLY, CDR2 FYNNEI, per germline. The CDR3 covers 13 residues. Trimming pared 5 bases from V and 4 bases from J, leaving 9 bases between. CDR3 in amino acids: CASSPDTYNEQFF. The CDR3 nucleotides read TGTGCCAGCAGTCCGGACACTTACAATGAGCAGTTCTTC.

This clonotype was seen a handful of times. The rearrangement uses TRBV9 and TRBJ2-2; 11 bases line up with TRBD2. Germline V gene data show CDR1 as SGDLS and CDR2 as YYNGEE. This CDR3 is built from 18 residues. V was clipped by 0 bases and J by 5 bases; unmatched bases: 9. The CDR3 loop is CASSVVLAGGPETGELFF. The CDR3 DNA follows: TGTGCCAGCAGCGTAGTATTAGCGGGAGGGCCGGAAACCGGGGAGCTGTTTTTT.

The chain joins TRBV28 to TRBJ2-1, with 14 bases that match TRBD2. With 4 bases clipped from V and 9 bases from J, the junction kept 8 bases outside the gene matches. There are 16 residues in the CDR3. The germline V gene encodes CDR1 MDHEN and CDR2 SYDVKM. Here the CDR3 reads CASSSLGLAGVSEQFF. The CDR3 nucleotides read TGTGCCAGCAGTTCACTGGGACTAGCGGGAGTAAGTGAGCAGTTCTTC.

The table lists this clonotype with many counts. This chain uses TRBV5-1 with TRBJ1-1; no clear D. There are 14 residues in the CDR3. CDR1 and CDR2 (germline): SGHRS, YFSETQ. Deletions cut 2 bases from V and 1 base from J, with 9 bases between. CDR3 loop: CASSLRRENTEAFF. The CDR3 DNA reads as TGCGCCAGCAGCTTAAGACGAGAGAACACTGAAGCTTTCTTT.